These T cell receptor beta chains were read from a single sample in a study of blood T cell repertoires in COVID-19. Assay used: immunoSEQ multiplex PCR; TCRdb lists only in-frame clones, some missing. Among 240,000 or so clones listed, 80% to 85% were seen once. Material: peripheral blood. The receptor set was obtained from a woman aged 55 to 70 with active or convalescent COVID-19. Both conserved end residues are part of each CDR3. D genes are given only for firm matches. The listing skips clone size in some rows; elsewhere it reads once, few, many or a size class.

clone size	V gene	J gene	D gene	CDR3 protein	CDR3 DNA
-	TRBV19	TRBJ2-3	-	CASSGQGSPRDTQYF	TGTGCCAGTAGTGGGCAGGGTTCCCCAAGGGATACGCAGTATTTT
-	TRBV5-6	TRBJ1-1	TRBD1	CASSDRDRGSNTEAFF	TGTGCCAGCAGCGACCGGGACAGGGGCTCAAACACTGAAGCTTTCTTT
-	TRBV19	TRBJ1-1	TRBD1	CASRPDRASEAFF	TGTGCCAGTAGACCGGACAGGGCGAGTGAAGCTTTCTTT
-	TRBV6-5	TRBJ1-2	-	CASSGQTNYGYTF	TGTGCCAGCAGCGGACAGACCAACTATGGCTACACCTTC
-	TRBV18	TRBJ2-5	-	CASSPLREETQYF	TGTGCCAGCTCACCCCTCCGGGAAGAGACCCAGTACTTC
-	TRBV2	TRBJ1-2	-	CAQNSIPGPSANYGYTF	TGTGCCCAAAACAGCATCCCCGGCCCTTCTGCTAACTATGGCTACACCTTC
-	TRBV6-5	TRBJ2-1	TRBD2	CASSYDGLAGNEQFF	TGTGCCAGCAGTTACGACGGACTAGCGGGGAATGAGCAGTTCTTC
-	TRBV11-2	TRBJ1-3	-	CASSATGYGNTIYF	TGTGCCAGCAGCGCCACAGGGTACGGAAACACCATATATTTT
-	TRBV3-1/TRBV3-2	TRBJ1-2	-	CASRPRMEGVYGYTF	TGTGCCAGCAGGCCAAGAATGGAGGGCGTCTATGGCTACACCTTC
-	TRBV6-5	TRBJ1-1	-	CASSKPPNFNTEAFF	TGTGCCAGCAGTAAACCCCCTAATTTCAACACTGAAGCTTTCTTT
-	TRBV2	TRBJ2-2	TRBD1	CASMTGGGGVAGELFF	TGTGCCAGCATGACAGGGGGCGGGGGCGTCGCCGGGGAGCTGTTTTTT
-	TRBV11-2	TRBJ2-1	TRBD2	CASSLASGGAEQFF	TGTGCCAGCAGCTTAGCTAGCGGGGGGGCAGAGCAGTTCTTC
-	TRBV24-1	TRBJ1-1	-	CATSDFGGEAFF	TGTGCCACCAGTGATTTCGGGGGTGAAGCTTTCTTT
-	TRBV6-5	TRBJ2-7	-	CAREEGGLIPYEQYF	TGTGCCAGAGAGGAGGGGGGGCTAATTCCCTACGAGCAGTACTTC
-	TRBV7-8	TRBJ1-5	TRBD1	CASSPRTGLSNQPQHF	TGTGCCAGCAGCCCGCGGACAGGGTTAAGCAATCAGCCCCAGCATTTT
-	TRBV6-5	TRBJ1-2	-	CASTLSGSGYTF	TGTGCCAGCACCCTCTCAGGTAGTGGCTACACCTTC
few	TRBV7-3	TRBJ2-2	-	CASSTLGGELFF	TGTGCCAGCAGCACCCTCGGCGGGGAGCTGTTTTTT
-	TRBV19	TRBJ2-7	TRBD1	CASSTGQGRNEQYF	TGTGCCAGTAGTACGGGACAGGGGAGGAACGAGCAGTACTTC
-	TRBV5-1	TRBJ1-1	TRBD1	CASSPWTGQNTEAFF	TGCGCCAGCAGCCCATGGACAGGGCAAAACACTGAAGCTTTCTTT
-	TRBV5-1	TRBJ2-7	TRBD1	CASSARTGPRVGYNEQYF	TGCGCCAGCAGCGCCAGGACAGGGCCCCGGGTTGGATATAACGAGCAGTACTTC
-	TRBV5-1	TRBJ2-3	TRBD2	CASSLGGLAGQDTDTQYF	TGCGCCAGCAGCTTGGGGGGACTAGCGGGACAGGACACAGATACGCAGTATTTT
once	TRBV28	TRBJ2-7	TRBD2	CASSWTSGVYEQYF	TGTGCCAGCAGTTGGACTAGCGGGGTCTACGAGCAGTACTTC
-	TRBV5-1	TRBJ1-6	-	CASSSQGSWPLHF	TGCGCCAGCAGCTCTCAGGGGTCGTGGCCCCTCCACTTT
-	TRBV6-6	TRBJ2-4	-	CASSYSGGSKNIQYF	TGTGCCAGCAGTTACTCGGGGGGATCCAAAAACATTCAGTACTTC
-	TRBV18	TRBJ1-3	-	CASSQGPGTGNTIYF	TGTGCCAGCTCCCAGGGGCCGGGAACTGGAAACACCATATATTTT
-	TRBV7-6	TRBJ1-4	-	CASGSIGKLFF	TGTGCCAGCGGGTCCATCGGGAAACTGTTTTTT
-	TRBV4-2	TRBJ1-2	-	CASSQDRQSGARGYTF	TGTGCCAGCAGCCAAGATAGACAGTCTGGAGCTAGGGGCTACACCTTC
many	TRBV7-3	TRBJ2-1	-	CASSLIADSYNEQFF	TGTGCCAGCAGCTTAATTGCAGATTCCTACAATGAGCAGTTCTTC
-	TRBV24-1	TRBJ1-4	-	CATKVGDATNEKLFF	TGTGCCACCAAGGTCGGGGATGCAACTAATGAAAAACTGTTTTTT
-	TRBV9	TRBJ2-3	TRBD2	CASSASGGAADTQYF	TGTGCCAGCAGCGCCTCCGGGGGGGCGGCAGATACGCAGTATTTT
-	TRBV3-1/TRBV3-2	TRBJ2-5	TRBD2	CASSQFTASGAPETQYF	TGTGCCAGCAGCCAATTTACGGCTAGCGGCGCCCCAGAGACCCAGTACTTC
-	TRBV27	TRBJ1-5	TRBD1	CASSEGDRGVNQPQHF	TGTGCCAGCAGTGAGGGGGACAGGGGGGTCAATCAGCCCCAGCATTTT
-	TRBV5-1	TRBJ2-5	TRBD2	CASSLVPSGGPGEETQYF	TGCGCCAGCAGCTTGGTCCCTAGCGGGGGCCCTGGAGAAGAGACCCAGTACTTC
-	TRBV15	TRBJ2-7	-	CATSRALVEVHTQYF	TGTGCCACCAGCAGGGCGTTAGTAGAGGTCCATACCCAGTACTTC
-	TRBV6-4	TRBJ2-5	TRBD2	CASSDSAPQRGGSWETQYF	TGTGCCAGCAGTGACTCGGCCCCCCAGCGGGGGGGTTCGTGGGAGACCCAGTACTTC
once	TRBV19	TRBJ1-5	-	CASPGNNQPQHF	TGTGCCAGCCCGGGGAACAATCAGCCCCAGCATTTT
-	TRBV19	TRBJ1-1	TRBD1	CASNPGTGAGNTEAFF	TGTGCCAGTAACCCAGGTACAGGGGCGGGGAACACTGAAGCTTTCTTT
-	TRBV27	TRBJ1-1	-	CASSLTPQGTEAFF	TGTGCCAGCAGTTTAACCCCCCAGGGCACTGAAGCTTTCTTT
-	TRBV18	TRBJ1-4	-	CASSPPGGDEKLFF	TGTGCCAGCTCACCACCGGGGGGGGATGAAAAACTGTTTTTT
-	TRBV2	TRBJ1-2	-	CASSVGDYGYTF	TGTGCCAGCAGTGTCGGGGACTATGGCTACACCTTC